This T cell receptor beta chain was captured in a study of response to subunit inactivated influenza vaccine (dated by TCRdb to 2017 to 2018). With respect to the entire study: The study used deep quantitative T cell receptor repertoire profiling to track responses to a trivalent subunit inactivated influenza vaccine. Here is what the overall study found, with its caveats: According to the authors, only a limited number of new T cells may be recruited by each seasonal influenza vaccination.

Libraries were built with RT-PCR. This sample was sequenced with an Illumina HiSeq 2500. TCRdb trimmed the raw reads at Q25, called clones with MiXCR and kept productive beta chains. A single entry per CDR3 protein holds the most common genes and DNA from its merged rows. The sample records about 500,000 distinct CDR3 sequences, about 17% of which are singletons. 3% of the sample goes to the ten largest clones. V loses 1 base, J loses 4 bases, and the germline ends lie 13 bases apart. Reading the germline V gene (reference sequence) gives CDR1 DFQATT and CDR2 SNEGSKA. The CDR3 runs 14 amino acids, cysteine and phenylalanine included. The kept DNA is CDR3 alone, 42 bases in frame from the first base. This clonotype was observed a few times. What antigen it recognizes has not been identified. The input lacks base qualities; no much larger clone sits a single base away.

The material was CD4+ T cells sorted from PBMCs, obtained about 23 months after vaccination. The TCR was taken from a man aged 45-69 years who received an inactivated influenza vaccine. Donor details come from another sample of the same person, matched by shared clones. The chain links TRBV20-1 with TRBJ1-1, with no confident D gene call. The CDR3 region reads CSARVGWVATEAFF. The DNA is TGCAGTGCTAGAGTGGGGTGGGTGGCCACTGAAGCTTTCTTT.